The clone carrying this T cell receptor beta chain was picked up a small number of times. Antigen specificity is unknown. This entry comes from a study of T-cell memory formation after mild COVID-19. Study context: The study found TCR clusters largely donor specific. Study-level findings and limits: Confirmation of SARS-CoV-2 specificity was lacking for second-wave clones peaking day 37. CD4+ contracting clones were found mainly in CM and EM, and CD8+ ones in EMRA.

Germline values: CDR1 SEHNR, CDR2 FQNEAQ (reference sequence). CDR3 length: 16 residues. V was clipped by 5 bases and J by 5 bases, with 21 bases between them. With constant-segment primers, 5'RACE yielded cDNA libraries of TCR alpha and TCR beta that carried sample barcodes and UMIs. TCRdb used MiXCR to reprocess the 5' RACE reads, holding one entry per CDR3 protein. Counted here are hundreds of thousands of distinct CDR3 sequences, 15% to 20% occurring once; the ten biggest clones make up about 22%. The receptor comes from a man aged 18 to 30 who had mild COVID-19 (a few samples of this study predate the infection). Cell type and time point are not known. Sequencing was carried out using PBMCs or a T cell subset sorted from them (not recorded which). The chain employs TRBV7-9 and TRBJ2-5; TRBD1 is a possible D gene (6 bases). CDR3 nucleotides: TGTGCCAGCAGCCGAACTCGCCAGCTGAGGGGGGAGACCCAGTACTTC. Translated, it gives CASSRTRQLRGETQYF. The whole variable domain, remainder taken from reference TRBV7-9 and TRBJ2-5, is DTGVSQNPRHKITKRGQNVTFRCDPISEHNRLYWYRQTLGQGPEFLTYFQNEAQLEKSRLLSDRFSAERPKGSFSTLEIQRTEQGDSAMYLCASSRTRQLRGETQYFGPGTRLLVL.